What follows are 27 T cell receptor beta chains derived from one specimen sequenced in a study of T-cell memory formation after mild COVID-19 (dated by TCRdb to about 2021). The library relied on 5' RACE. The sample was run on an Illumina NovaSeq 6000. Through fastp at Q25 and MiXCR, TCRdb rebuilt clones from the public reads, retaining in-frame beta chains. Each entry merges the rows of one CDR3 protein and shows their most common DNA and genes. This sample lists 300,000 to 350,000 distinct CDR3 sequences; roughly 13% were detected once. About 24% of the sample is in the top ten clones. The sample taken for sequencing was PBMCs or a T cell subset sorted from them (not recorded which). These receptors were obtained from a man between 18 and 35 years old who had mild COVID-19 (a few samples of this study predate the infection). The sample titles of this study are shuffled in the database, so cell type and time point are left out; the donor was told from shared clones.

This clonotype was picked up a small number of times. V is TRBV6-1 and J is TRBJ1-5; D might be TRBD1 (5 bases). Germline CDR1 and CDR2: MNHNS and SASEGT. The CDR3 loop spans 13 amino acids. Trimming left V 4 bases short and J 3 bases short, with 7 bases between. CDR3 residues: CASSGQYNQPQHF. The DNA for the CDR3 is TGTGCCAGCAGTGGACAGTACAATCAGCCCCAGCATTTT.

This clonotype turned up a few times. V usage is TRBV29-1 and J usage is TRBJ2-5, with 9 positions matching TRBD2. Per the germline V gene, CDR1 is SQVTM and CDR2 is ANQGSEA. The CDR3 loop spans 13 amino acids. The ends lost 4 bases at V and 5 bases at J; junction bases unmatched: 5. CDR3 nucleotide sequence: TGCAGCGTTGGGCTCACTAGCGGGGAGACCCAGTACTTC. Translated, it gives CSVGLTSGETQYF.

There are a few counts of this clonotype. The rearrangement links TRBV27 to TRBJ2-3; no clear D. This CDR3 region has 14 residues. Trimming took 1 base from V and 2 from J, leaving 7 bases between them. Germline CDR1 MNHEY, CDR2 SMNVEV (reference sequence). Written as DNA, the CDR3 is TGTGCCAGCAGTTTATACTGGGACACAGATACGCAGTATTTT. Its translation: CASSLYWDTDTQYF.

This clonotype was recorded many times. The chain joins TRBV6-5 to TRBJ1-2; perhaps TRBD1 as D (5 bases). The germline V gene encodes CDR1 MNHEY and CDR2 SVGAGI. This CDR3 is 13 amino acids long. V was clipped by 7 bases and J by 2 bases, with 11 bases between them. The CDR3 region has the DNA TGTGCCAGCAAACAGGCTTCAAACTATGGCTACACCTTC. Translating gives CASKQASNYGYTF.

This sequence joins TRBV4-2 and TRBJ2-1, with D maybe TRBD1 (6 bases). V was cut by 0 bases and J by 5 bases, with 11 bases left in between. Germline V gene lookup returns CDR1 LGHNA and CDR2 YNFKEQ. The CDR3 totals 15 residues. This chain's CDR3 is CASSQDTWDNNEQFF. The CDR3, as DNA: TGTGCCAGCAGCCAAGATACGTGGGACAACAATGAGCAGTTCTTC.

This clonotype was seen a few times. The chain has TRBV12-3 or TRBV12-4 and TRBJ2-7, with TRBD1 as a possible D gene (6 bases). Trimming took 3 bases from V and 0 from J, leaving 12 bases between them. The CDR3 loop spans 15 amino acids. This CDR3 reads CASSLGDISSYEQYF. The CDR3 nucleotides are TGTGCCAGCAGTTTGGGGGACATAAGCTCCTACGAGCAGTACTTC.

The gene calls are TRBV5-5 and TRBJ2-7; D may be TRBD1 or TRBD2 (5 bases each). Deletions cut 4 bases from V and 1 base from J, with 15 bases between. The CDR3 contains 15 residues. In germline, CDR1 is SGHKS, CDR2 YYEKEE (reference sequence). This CDR3 is CASSTGTPKSYEQYF. The CDR3 nucleotides read TGTGCCAGCAGCACCGGGACGCCAAAATCCTACGAGCAGTACTTC.

This clonotype was detected only a few times. V gene TRBV11-3 combines with J gene TRBJ2-3; D is unclear. V was cut by 4 bases and J by 1 base, with 12 bases left in between. The CDR3 is 15 amino acids. Germline assignment: CDR1 SGHNT and CDR2 YENEEA. The CDR3 reads CASSSNGRGTDTQYF. The CDR3 bases are TGTGCCAGCAGCTCAAACGGCCGAGGCACAGATACGCAGTATTTT.

This clonotype has just a few counts. V usage is TRBV20-1 and J usage is TRBJ1-2; the match to TRBD1 covers 7 bases. In germline, CDR1 is DFQATT, CDR2 SNEGSKA (reference sequence). V lost 6 bases and J lost 8; bases outside the gene matches: 9. The CDR3 runs 12 residues. This CDR3 reads CSAGKGAYGYTF. CDR3 bases: TGCAGTGCCGGAAAGGGGGCCTACGGCTACACCTTC.

In this sample, this clonotype turned up a few times. The CDR3 loop is CASSFPRRGDEQFF. Written as DNA, the CDR3 is TGTGCCAGCAGTTTTCCGAGAAGGGGCGATGAGCAGTTCTTC. V usage is TRBV6-6 and J usage is TRBJ2-1; perhaps TRBD1 as D (5 bases). The CDR3 extends over 14 amino acids. The germline V gene encodes CDR1 MNHNY and CDR2 SVGAGI (reference sequence). The V gene lost 4 bases and the J gene lost 8 bases, with 15 bases spanning the gap.

The chain carries TRBV27 and TRBJ2-5, with 12 positions matching TRBD2. J lost 4 bases, V lost 3 bases, and 3 bases had no gene match. The CDR3 covers 15 residues. The germline V gene has CDR1 MNHEY and CDR2 SMNVEV (reference sequence). CDR3 in DNA: TGTGCCAGCAGTTTCTTGGGACTAGCGGGAGAGACCCAGTACTTC. Translating gives CASSFLGLAGETQYF.

This clonotype has ten or more counts. The rearrangement joins TRBV4-3 to TRBJ2-2; no reliable D call. Trimming took off 3 bases at V and 0 bases at J, with 8 bases between the two ends. Per the germline V gene, CDR1 is LGHNA and CDR2 is YSLEER. CDR3 length equals 15 residues. Here the CDR3 reads CASSQGLPNTGELFF. The CDR3 DNA reads as TGCGCCAGCAGCCAGGGTCTTCCGAACACCGGGGAGCTGTTTTTT.

A few counts support this clonotype. The rearrangement uses TRBV5-1 and TRBJ2-7; D may be TRBD2 (7 bases). The CDR3 has 14 residues. Germline V gene data show CDR1 as SGHRS and CDR2 as YFSETQ. Trimming shortened V by 0 bases and J by 6 bases, and 13 bases separated the two germline ends. CDR3 sequence (DNA): TGCGCCAGCAGCTTGGCGGGGGGCCCATTCGAGCAGTACTTC. It specifies CASSLAGGPFEQYF.

This clonotype was seen more than once but under ten times. The CDR3 is CASSWARGGLTWIRDYEQYF. In DNA form, the CDR3 reads TGTGCCAGCAGTTGGGCCCGCGGGGGGCTGACGTGGATTAGGGACTACGAGCAGTACTTC. V usage is TRBV6-6 and J usage is TRBJ2-7, with 8 nucleotides matching TRBD2. The CDR3 runs to 20 residues. In germline, CDR1 is MNHNY, CDR2 SVGAGI (reference sequence). J lost 3 bases, V lost 4 bases, and 23 bases had no gene match.

This clonotype occurred many times. The rearrangement links TRBV7-2 to TRBJ1-4; D gene uncertain. V was cut by 3 bases and J by 5 bases, with 13 bases left in between. CDR1 and CDR2 (germline): SGHTA, FQGNSA. The CDR3 sequence is 15 residues long. In nucleotides, the CDR3 is TGTGCCAGCAGCTTCATTGGAGGCGGGAATGAAAAACTGTTTTTT. It yields the protein CASSFIGGGNEKLFF. The complete variable domain, with remaining parts taken from reference TRBV7-2 and TRBJ1-4, reads GAGVSQSPSNKVTEKGKDVELRCDPISGHTALYWYRQSLGQGLEFLIYFQGNSAPDKSGLPSDRFSAERTGGSVSTLTIQRTQQEDSAVYLCASSFIGGGNEKLFFGSGTQLSVL.

The sample holds a few counts of this clonotype. The chain combines TRBV9 with TRBJ2-7; D unclear. CDR3 length: 14 residues. Germline CDR1 is SGDLS and CDR2 is YYNGEE. The V and J ends lost 4 bases and 2 bases respectively, with 13 bases between them. CDR3 sequence: CASSPLGNPYEQYF. DNA of the CDR3: TGTGCCAGCAGCCCCTTAGGGAACCCCTACGAGCAGTACTTC.

The V call is TRBV18, the J call TRBJ2-3, with 10 bases identical to TRBD2. J lost 1 base, V lost 4 bases, and 2 bases had no gene match. In germline, CDR1 is KGHSH, CDR2 LQKENI. The CDR3 extends over 15 amino acids. The chain's CDR3 is CASSQLAGRTDTQYF. Written as DNA, the CDR3 is TGTGCCAGCTCACAACTAGCGGGGCGCACAGATACGCAGTATTTT.

This clonotype came up a few times. The chain is built from TRBV6-2 or TRBV6-3 and TRBJ2-1; possibly TRBD2 for D (6 bases). This CDR3 region has 14 residues. Germline V gene data show CDR1 as MNHEY and CDR2 as SVGEGT. Trimming removed 6 bases from V and 0 bases from J, with 9 bases in between. Here the CDR3 reads CASRDGSSYNEQFF. The CDR3 coding sequence is TGTGCCAGCAGAGACGGGAGCTCCTACAATGAGCAGTTCTTC.

The rearrangement links TRBV4-3 to TRBJ2-1; D not resolved. V was cut by 0 bases and J by 0 bases, with 6 bases left in between. Per germline, CDR1 LGHNA and CDR2 YSLEER. This CDR3 is built from 15 residues. The chain's CDR3 is CASSQESYSYNEQFF. The CDR3, as DNA: TGCGCCAGCAGCCAAGAAAGCTACTCCTACAATGAGCAGTTCTTC.

The V and J genes are TRBV5-1 and TRBJ2-1; perhaps TRBD1 as D (7 bases). V lost 0 bases, J lost 5 bases, and 12 bases lay in between. The germline CDR1 and CDR2 sequences are SGHRS and YFSETQ. CDR3 length equals 15 residues. DNA of the CDR3: TGCGCCAGCAGCTTGGGCGGGACAGCGGACAATGAGCAGTTCTTC. It translates to CASSLGGTADNEQFF. Full variable domain (remainder filled in from reference TRBV5-1 and TRBJ2-1): KAGVTQTPRYLIKTRGQQVTLSCSPISGHRSVSWYQQTPGQGLQFLFEYFSETQRNKGNFPGRFSGRQFSNSRSEMNVSTLELGDSALYLCASSLGGTADNEQFFGPGTRLTVL.

This clonotype has just a few counts. CDR3: CATSDLGSGGSGANVLTF. The CDR3 DNA reads TGTGCCACCAGTGATTTGGGATCGGGTGGCTCTGGGGCCAACGTCCTGACTTTC. V is TRBV24-1 and J is TRBJ2-6; D call uncertain. Deletions cut 0 bases from V and 0 bases from J, with 11 bases between. The CDR3 consists of 18 residues. Germline-derived CDR1 and CDR2 are KGHDR and SFDVKD.

V is TRBV6-2 or TRBV6-3 and J is TRBJ2-7; weak D call: TRBD1 (5 bases). Trimming cost V 2 bases and J 4 bases, with 12 bases left between them. CDR1 and CDR2 (germline): MNHEY, SVGEGT. The CDR3 is 14 residues long. CDR3 protein: CASSYQGSRYEQYV. The CDR3, as DNA: TGTGCCAGCAGTTACCAGGGCAGTAGGTACGAGCAGTACGTC.

This clonotype was picked up a small number of times. This sequence joins TRBV5-4 and TRBJ2-5; D uncertain. Germline V lookup: CDR1 SGHNT, CDR2 YYREEE (reference sequence). The V end was cut by 2 bases, the J end by 0 bases, with 8 bases between. This CDR3 contains 14 residues. For the CDR3, the DNA is TGTGCCAGCAGCTTACGCCCGTACCAAGAGACCCAGTACTTC. This translates into CASSLRPYQETQYF.

This clonotype has a handful of counts. The chain carries TRBV6-6 and TRBJ2-3; a weak D match, TRBD1 (5 bases). Trimming cost V 6 bases and J 0 bases, with 13 bases left between them. Germline V CDR1 and CDR2: MNHNY, SVGAGI (reference sequence). The CDR3 is made up of 15 amino acids. The CDR3 DNA reads TGTGCCAGCAGACACAGGAGCTCTAGCACAGATACGCAGTATTTT. The encoded protein is CASRHRSSSTDTQYF.

The chain couples TRBV4-2 to TRBJ2-3, with a possible D match to TRBD2 (7 bases). The germline V gene has CDR1 LGHNA and CDR2 YNFKEQ. CDR3 size: 16 residues. The ends were cut back, 0 bases at V and 5 bases at J, with 15 bases in the middle. The DNA of the CDR3 is TGTGCCAGCAGCCAAGATTCGGGGGGCAAAGGAGATACGCAGTATTTT. It specifies CASSQDSGGKGDTQYF.

In its sample, this clonotype was seen a few times. This chain joins TRBV7-9 and TRBJ2-7; 7 bases fit TRBD1. Germline values: CDR1 SEHNR, CDR2 FQNEAQ (reference sequence). The V and J ends lost 3 bases and 6 bases, in that order; junction bases with no gene match: 2. CDR3 length: 12 residues. In nucleotides, the CDR3 is TGTGCCAGCAGCTTGGACAGGTCCGAGCAGTACGTC. Translating it yields CASSLDRSEQYV.

This clonotype has at least ten counts. V is TRBV7-2 and J is TRBJ2-3; 7 bases align to TRBD1. This CDR3 is 15 amino acids long. The ends lost 4 bases at V and 1 base at J; junction bases unmatched: 5. CDR1 SGHTA and CDR2 FQGNSA come from the germline V gene. The DNA for the CDR3 is TGTGCCAGCAGCTACCGACAGGGCCGCACAGATACGCAGTATTTT. It specifies CASSYRQGRTDTQYF.